The 11 T cell receptor beta chains listed next were all sequenced from one sample in a study of early T cells in non-severe SARS-CoV-2 infection. TCRdb reanalysed the 5' RACE reads using MiXCR and keeps one entry per CDR3 protein. Of approximately 90,000 distinct CDR3 sequences listed, roughly 17% are singletons. Material: whole blood, obtained at baseline. The source is an adult who was a healthcare worker with PCR-confirmed SARS-CoV-2 infection or an uninfected control (not recorded which).

This CDR3 is CASSLGWDTQYF. Here the CDR3 DNA reads TGTGCCAGCAGCTTAGGATGGGATACGCAGTATTTT. The J gene is TRBJ2-3, the V gene TRBV11-3; D unclear. Trimming stripped 1 base from V and 6 bases from J, with 5 bases between. Germline V gives CDR1 SGHNT, CDR2 YENEEA. The CDR3 loop spans 12 amino acids.

The rearrangement links TRBV6-2 or TRBV6-3 to TRBJ2-7, with 8 bases identical to TRBD2. V lost 6 bases, J lost 3 bases, and 4 bases stayed unmatched. The CDR3 is made up of 13 amino acids. From germline, CDR1 is MNHEY and CDR2 SVGEGT. Here the CDR3 DNA reads TGTGCCAGCAGGCTACTAGCGGTCTACGAGCAGTACTTC. Its translation: CASRLLAVYEQYF.

The rearrangement uses TRBV6-2 or TRBV6-3 and TRBJ1-5; no clear D. Trimming shortened V by 2 bases and J by 5 bases, and 7 bases separated the two germline ends. The CDR3 covers 13 residues. CDR1 and CDR2 (germline): MNHEY, SVGEGT. The CDR3 DNA follows: TGTGCCAGCAGTTACCGGACGGATCAGCCCCAGCATTTT. Translated, it gives CASSYRTDQPQHF.

The chain links TRBV6-6 to TRBJ2-7; D is possibly TRBD2 (5 bases). V shed 6 bases and J shed 2 bases, with 17 bases lying between them. The CDR3 length is 15 residues. Per the germline V gene, CDR1 is MNHNY and CDR2 is SVGAGI (reference sequence). The CDR3 bases are TGTGCCAGCAGGGACCTTCGGACTCCGACCTACGAGCAGTACTTC. This sequence encodes CASRDLRTPTYEQYF.

The chain couples TRBV9 to TRBJ2-5, with TRBD1 matching 7 bases. V gave up 4 bases and J gave up 2 bases; unmatched junction bases: 8. Germline CDR1 is SGDLS and CDR2 is YYNGEE. This CDR3 contains 15 residues. This CDR3 is CASSSFGQVQETQYF. The DNA for the CDR3 is TGTGCCAGCAGCTCCTTCGGACAGGTTCAAGAGACCCAGTACTTC.

The chain's CDR3 is CASSDLGAGNEQFF. CDR3 nucleotide sequence: TGTGCCAGCAGTGATTTGGGCGCGGGGAATGAGCAGTTCTTC. This sequence joins TRBV2 and TRBJ2-1; D is perhaps TRBD2 (6 bases). The CDR3 runs 14 residues. Trimming removed 3 bases at V and 7 bases at J, with 13 bases between. The germline V gene encodes CDR1 SNHLY and CDR2 FYNNEI.

The chain uses TRBV18 and TRBJ2-7, with 8 bases matching TRBD1. The CDR3 contains 13 residues. CDR1 and CDR2 from the germline V gene are KGHSH and LQKENI. J gave up 7 bases and V 2 bases, and 4 bases lay outside the gene matches. DNA of the CDR3: TGTGCCAGCTCACCAGGCAGGGGGCGAGAGCAGTACTTC. Protein: CASSPGRGREQYF.

This clonotype was detected a few times. The chain joins TRBV28 to TRBJ2-7; no reliable D call. Between the trimmed V and J ends, which lost 5 bases and 2 bases, there was a span of 10 bases. Germline CDR1 is MDHEN and CDR2 is SYDVKM. This CDR3 has 13 residues. The CDR3 spells CASSAPPTYEQYF. CDR3 sequence (DNA): TGTGCCAGCAGTGCTCCGCCCACCTACGAGCAGTACTTC.

This clonotype was observed a handful of times. V gene TRBV10-3 combines with J gene TRBJ2-3; possible D gene TRBD1, 6 bases. The germline CDR1 and CDR2 sequences are ENHRY and SYGVKD. The ends were cut back, 7 bases at V and 4 bases at J, with 12 bases in the middle. The CDR3 runs 13 residues. CDR3 in amino acids: CAITTGLSDTQYF. Here the CDR3 DNA reads TGTGCCATCACGACAGGTCTGTCAGATACGCAGTATTTT.

This chain joins TRBV9 and TRBJ2-1; D is ambiguous. The germline CDR1 and CDR2 sequences are SGDLS and YYNGEE. The ends were cut back, 0 bases at V and 8 bases at J, with 6 bases in the middle. This CDR3 region has 12 residues. CDR3 residues: CASSVGWDEQFF. The CDR3 DNA reads TGTGCCAGCAGCGTAGGCTGGGATGAGCAGTTCTTC.

There are many counts of this clonotype. V and J are TRBV4-3 and TRBJ2-1; 8 nucleotides line up with TRBD2. Germline V gene sequence: CDR1 LGHNA, CDR2 YSLEER. V was clipped by 1 base and J by 6 bases; unmatched bases: 11. The CDR3 has 17 amino acids. CDR3 protein: CASSQAPLGSGTNEQFF. The DNA for the CDR3 is TGCGCCAGCAGCCAAGCGCCTTTGGGTAGCGGGACCAATGAGCAGTTCTTC.